This T cell receptor beta chain was documented in a study of regulatory T cells in long-lasting Graves disease. The study's findings and limits: Lower TCR diversity was seen in persistent Graves' patients than in newly diagnosed ones.

As for time point: newly diagnosed GD, antithyroid drugs for less than 3 months. After RNA was extracted from PBMCs, the TCR library was made from it. Researchers made TCR beta libraries by using iRepertoire HTBI primers and running Arm-PCR on CDR3 regions. TCRdb re-called the multiplex PCR reads with MiXCR, one entry per CDR3 protein. The sample has more than 450,000 distinct CDR3 sequences; approximately 12% are singletons. This clonotype was counted many times. Its specificity is unknown. This sample was shared with a second study, whose subject was T cells in Graves' hyperthyroidism and ophthalmopathy.

Sample: peripheral blood mononuclear cells (PBMCs), taken at new diagnosis, from a patient treated with antithyroid drugs. This TCR was recovered from a woman in her twenties or thirties with Graves disease.

The CDR3 DNA follows: TGTGCCAGCAGTTACTTGGGGGCTCGGGAGACCCAGTACTTC. Residues: CASSYLGARETQYF. This sequence joins TRBV6-5 and TRBJ2-5; D is possibly TRBD1 (6 bases). Germline values: CDR1 MNHEY, CDR2 SVGAGI. Trimming shortened V by 1 base and J by 5 bases, and 11 bases separated the two germline ends. This CDR3 comprises 14 residues.